The 18 T cell receptor beta chains below were found in one sample sequenced in a study of cytomegalovirus exposure and HLA in healthy donors. The PCR employed 60 Vbeta primers together with 13 Jbeta primers. Assay used: immunoSEQ multiplex PCR; TCRdb lists only in-frame clones, some missing. This sample yields some 95,000 clones, of which roughly 71% are seen a single time; approximately 15% belongs to the top ten. Sample: PBMCs. The source is a woman aged 18-29 years in good health and CMV-seropositive.

For the CDR3, the DNA is TGTGCCATCAGTGTTGGGCAGGTACAGCCCCAGCATTTT. Translated, it gives CAISVGQVQPQHF. The chain couples TRBV10-3 to TRBJ1-5; D remains ambiguous. V lost 4 bases to trimming and J lost 7 bases, with 11 bases between them. The CDR3 consists of 13 residues. Looked up from germline, CDR1 is ENHRY and CDR2 is SYGVKD.

This chain connects TRBV28 to TRBJ1-2; D is unresolved. Germline loops: CDR1 MDHEN, CDR2 SYDVKM. The CDR3 has 15 residues. V shed 4 bases and J shed 6 bases, with 18 bases lying between them. The CDR3 DNA reads TGTGCCAGCAGTTCCCGACTGACTGCACCTAATGGCTACACCTTC. Translation gives CASSSRLTAPNGYTF.

This chain connects TRBV27 to TRBJ1-1, with D possibly TRBD1 on 5 matching bases. Germline-derived CDR1 and CDR2 are MNHEY and SMNVEV (reference sequence). CDR3 size: 14 residues. Trimming left V 1 base short and J 6 bases short, with 12 bases between. The CDR3 sequence: CASSLYRGVAEAFF. CDR3 coding DNA: TGTGCCAGCAGTTTATATCGGGGGGTGGCTGAAGCTTTCTTT.

The chain joins TRBV29-1 to TRBJ2-5; 7 nucleotides match TRBD2. CDR3 length equals 12 residues. Looked up from germline, CDR1 is SQVTM and CDR2 is ANQGSEA. J lost 4 bases, V lost 5 bases, and 4 bases had no gene match. The CDR3 is CSVPAGSETQYF. CDR3 DNA: TGCAGCGTTCCAGCGGGATCAGAGACCCAGTACTTC.

This clone was recorded only once. This chain links TRBV7-2 with TRBJ1-1; TRBD1 matches at 10 bases. After removal of 2 bases from V and 11 bases from J, the junction contained 8 bases not matched to a gene. The CDR3 runs to 14 residues. CDR1 and CDR2 from the germline V gene are SGHTA and FQGNSA. The DNA of the CDR3 is TGTGCCAGCAGCTTATCGCGCGGGACAGGGGCCGCTTTCTTT. Amino acid sequence: CASSLSRGTGAAFF.

The rearrangement links TRBV2 to TRBJ2-5; 7 bases align to TRBD2. Germline CDR1 and CDR2: SNHLY and FYNNEI. The J segment lost 1 base and the V segment lost 6 bases, leaving 8 bases of the junction unmatched. This CDR3 region has 15 residues. Here the CDR3 reads CASSDGGIIQETQYF. The CDR3 DNA sequence: TGTGCCAGCAGCGACGGGGGGATCATCCAAGAGACCCAGTACTTC.

This clone came up a few times. The chain links TRBV5-4 to TRBJ2-1; D possibly corresponds to TRBD1 (6 bases). Deletions cut 2 bases from V and 7 bases from J, with 13 bases between. The germline gives CDR1 SGHNT, CDR2 YYREEE (reference sequence). The CDR3 has 14 residues. CDR3 in DNA: TGTGCCAGCAGCTTCCCTCCTACAGGGAATGAGCAGTTCTTC. Translation: CASSFPPTGNEQFF.

The chain uses TRBV19 and TRBJ2-7; D is possibly TRBD1 (6 bases). Trimming shortened V by 3 bases and J by 3 bases, and 12 bases separated the two germline ends. This CDR3 comprises 14 residues. CDR1 is LNHDA and CDR2 is SQIVND in the germline V gene (reference sequence). The CDR3 is CASSMTGEFYEQYF. The CDR3 nucleotides read TGTGCCAGTAGTATGACAGGTGAATTCTACGAGCAGTACTTC.

This clone was seen just once. The V and J genes are TRBV7-2 and TRBJ2-7; 7 bases match TRBD1. The V gene's germline CDR1 is SGHTA and CDR2 FQGNSA. The trim removed 3 bases at V and 3 bases at J, leaving 2 bases unmatched. The CDR3 is 13 residues long. The CDR3 bases are TGTGCCAGCAGCTTGGACAGGCTCTACGAGCAGTACTTC. Amino acids: CASSLDRLYEQYF.

The rearrangement uses TRBV5-1 and TRBJ1-3; D is possibly TRBD1 (5 bases). The ends were cut back, 7 bases at V and 0 bases at J, with 11 bases in the middle. The CDR3 runs to 14 residues. Germline-derived CDR1 and CDR2 are SGHRS and YFSETQ. CDR3 DNA: TGCGCCAGCCGGGGGGAACGCTCTGGAAACACCATATATTTT. This gives the protein CASRGERSGNTIYF.

CDR3 region: CASSPAGGGNQPQHF. CDR3 coding DNA: TGTGCCAGCAGCCCCGCCGGGGGGGGCAATCAGCCCCAGCATTTT. The chain carries TRBV7-9 and TRBJ1-5, with D possibly TRBD1 on 5 matching bases. The germline V gene has CDR1 SEHNR and CDR2 FQNEAQ (reference sequence). Trimming cost V 5 bases and J 2 bases, with 13 bases left between them. This CDR3 is built from 15 residues.

This clone was observed a single time. This chain uses TRBV27 with TRBJ2-1; 9 bases line up with TRBD2. Germline V gene lookup returns CDR1 MNHEY and CDR2 SMNVEV (reference sequence). The J segment lost 12 bases and the V segment lost 4 bases, leaving 13 bases of the junction unmatched. The CDR3 contains 15 residues. CDR3 residues: CASSSGLAGRRSQFF. In nucleotides, the CDR3 is TGTGCCAGCAGTTCGGGACTAGCCGGAAGGCGGTCGCAGTTCTTC.

The chain joins TRBV19 to TRBJ1-1; unclear D gene. Germline V lookup: CDR1 LNHDA, CDR2 SQIVND (reference sequence). There are 14 residues in the CDR3. Trimming took 5 bases from V and 0 from J, leaving 10 bases between them. Here the CDR3 reads CASSRNGLNTEAFF. CDR3 DNA: TGTGCCAGTAGTCGGAATGGGCTGAACACTGAAGCTTTCTTT. Full variable domain (missing parts from reference TRBV19 and TRBJ1-1): DGGITQSPKYLFRKEGQNVTLSCEQNLNHDAMYWYRQDPGQGLRLIYYSQIVNDFQKGDIAEGYSVSREKKESFPLTVTSAQKNPTAFYLCASSRNGLNTEAFFGQGTRLTVV.

This clone was seen a few times. The chain is built from TRBV29-1 and TRBJ2-3; the match to TRBD1 covers 9 bases. V lost 3 bases and J lost 0; bases outside the gene matches: 4. CDR1 SQVTM and CDR2 ANQGSEA come from the germline V gene. The CDR3 totals 15 residues. The CDR3 coding sequence is TGCAGCGTTGATATGGACAGGGGTAGCACAGATACGCAGTATTTT. It translates to CSVDMDRGSTDTQYF.

This clone was seen a handful of times. CDR3 amino acids: CASSDLVRGRNSPLHF. The CDR3 bases are TGTGCCAGCAGTGATCTGGTCAGGGGGCGGAATTCACCCCTCCACTTT. This chain links TRBV6-1 with TRBJ1-6, with TRBD1 matching over 8 bases. J gave up 7 bases and V 3 bases, and 8 bases lay outside the gene matches. CDR3 size: 16 residues. Germline CDR1 and CDR2: MNHNS and SASEGT.

The rearrangement uses TRBV7-2 and TRBJ2-2, with 11 bases lining up with TRBD2. The CDR3 totals 16 residues. Germline CDR1 reads SGHTA; CDR2 reads FQGNSA. V gave up 1 base and J gave up 6 bases; unmatched junction bases: 4. The CDR3 DNA is TGTGCCAGCAGCTTAGTACTAGCGGGAGCGGCCGGGGAGCTGTTTTTT. This gives the protein CASSLVLAGAAGELFF.

This chain joins TRBV27 and TRBJ2-6; 7 bases match TRBD1. CDR3 length: 18 residues. Trimming took 8 bases from V and 0 from J; bases not matched to a gene: 13. Germline CDR1 reads MNHEY; CDR2 reads SMNVEV (reference sequence). Here the CDR3 reads CASVSYGTASSGANVLTF. The CDR3 coding sequence is TGTGCCAGCGTCTCCTACGGGACAGCGAGCTCTGGGGCCAACGTCCTGACTTTC.

The J gene is TRBJ2-7, the V gene TRBV7-6, with D tentatively TRBD2 (6 bases). CDR1 and CDR2 from the germline V gene are SGHVS and FNYEAQ. V was trimmed by 0 bases and J by 0 bases, leaving 12 bases between them. This CDR3 comprises 16 residues. The CDR3, as DNA: TGTGCCAGCAGCTTAGCGGCTAGCGATGACTCCTACGAGCAGTACTTC. This gives the protein CASSLAASDDSYEQYF.